This record looks at one T cell receptor beta chain sequence and its context. Antigen: not known. A read error is possible here, since a much larger clone lies one base away. The authors ran a second PCR of roughly 6 to 12 cycles using a sample-barcoded 5' primer and a J-beta primer mix. Each CDR3 protein is one row after TCRdb ran MiXCR on the 5' RACE reads. The repertoire has under 2 million distinct CDR3 sequences, about 35% of them found once; the top ten carry around 11%. The data derive from a study of blood T cells in healthy people across ages. Study-level points and caveats: Naive T cell percentage showed a strong correlation with the diversity of TCR beta.

The CDR3 sequence is 16 residues long. Specimen: blood. The chain couples TRBV12-3 or TRBV12-4 to TRBJ2-7; D gene ambiguous. This clonotype was obtained from a woman aged 25 to 39 in good health. The chain's CDR3 is CACSPLGGGLIYEQYF. DNA of the CDR3: TGTGCCTGCAGTCCCCTAGGTGGTGGTCTGATCTACGAGCAGTACTTC.